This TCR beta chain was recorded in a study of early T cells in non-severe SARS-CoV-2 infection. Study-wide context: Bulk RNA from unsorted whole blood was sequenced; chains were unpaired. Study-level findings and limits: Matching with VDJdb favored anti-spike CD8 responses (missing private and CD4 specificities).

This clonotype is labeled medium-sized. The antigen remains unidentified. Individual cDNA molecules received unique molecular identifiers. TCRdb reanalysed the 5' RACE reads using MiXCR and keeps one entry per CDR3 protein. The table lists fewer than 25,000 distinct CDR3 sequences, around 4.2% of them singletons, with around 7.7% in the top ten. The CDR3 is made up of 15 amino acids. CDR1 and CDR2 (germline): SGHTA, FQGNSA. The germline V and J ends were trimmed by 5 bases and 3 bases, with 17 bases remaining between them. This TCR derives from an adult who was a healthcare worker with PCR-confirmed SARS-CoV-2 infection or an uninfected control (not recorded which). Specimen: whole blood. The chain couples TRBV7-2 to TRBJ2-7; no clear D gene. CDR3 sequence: CASSPHYSRHYEQYF. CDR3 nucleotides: TGTGCCAGCAGCCCTCACTACTCCCGGCACTACGAGCAGTACTTC.